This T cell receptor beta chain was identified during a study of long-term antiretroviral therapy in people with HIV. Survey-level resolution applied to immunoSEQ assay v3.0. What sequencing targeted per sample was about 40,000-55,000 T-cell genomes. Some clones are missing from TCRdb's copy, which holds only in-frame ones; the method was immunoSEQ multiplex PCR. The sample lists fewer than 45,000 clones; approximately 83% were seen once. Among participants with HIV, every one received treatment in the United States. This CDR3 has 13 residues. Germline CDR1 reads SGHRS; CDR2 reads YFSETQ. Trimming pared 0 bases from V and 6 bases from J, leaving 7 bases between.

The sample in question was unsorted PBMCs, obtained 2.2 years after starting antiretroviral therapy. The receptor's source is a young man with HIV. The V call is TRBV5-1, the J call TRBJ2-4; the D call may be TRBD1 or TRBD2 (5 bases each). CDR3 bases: TGCGCCAGCAGCTTGGATGGGGGAAACATTCAGTACTTC. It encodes CASSLDGGNIQYF. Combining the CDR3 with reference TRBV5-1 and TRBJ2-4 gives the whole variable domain KAGVTQTPRYLIKTRGQQVTLSCSPISGHRSVSWYQQTPGQGLQFLFEYFSETQRNKGNFPGRFSGRQFSNSRSEMNVSTLELGDSALYLCASSLDGGNIQYFGAGTRLSVL.